Listed below are T cell receptor beta chains from one sample, sequenced in a study of radiation and T cells in renal cell carcinoma. Profiled with immunoSEQ multiplex PCR; TCRdb holds only in-frame clones, not every one. Among about 9,300 clones listed, around 63% were seen once. Sequenced material: tumor tissue, taken from a patient whose treatment included radiotherapy and nephrectomy. These receptors were obtained from a woman aged 45-59 years with renal cell carcinoma. CDR3s include the opening cysteine and the closing phenylalanine or tryptophan. D genes are given only for firm matches. The listing skips clone size in some rows; elsewhere it reads once, few, many or a size class.

-	-	TRBV7-8	TRBJ2-2	TGTGCCAGCAGCCCCTGGACAGCGAACACCGGGGAGCTGTTTTTT	CASSPWTANTGELFF
medium-sized	-	TRBV7-8	TRBJ1-4	TGTGCCAGCAGCTTAGCGACAGTATCTGCAACTAATGAAAAACTGTTTTTT	CASSLATVSATNEKLFF
-	-	TRBV21-1	TRBJ2-7	TGTGCCAGCAGAGTGGGGGGGCTCTACGAGCAGTACTTC	CASRVGGLYEQYF
-	-	TRBV14	TRBJ2-5	TGTGCCAGCAGCCAGGGACGTGCCCGGGTACAAGAGACCCAGTACTTC	CASSQGRARVQETQYF
once	-	TRBV5-5	TRBJ2-2	TGTGCCAGCAGCACAAACACCGGGGAGCTGTTTTTT	CASSTNTGELFF
-	-	TRBV5-4	TRBJ2-7	TGTGCCAGCAGCTTGGGGCGGGACGGCGAGCAGTACTTC	CASSLGRDGEQYF
-	-	TRBV5-1	TRBJ1-5	TGTGCCAGCAGCTTGTTTGGGAGTAGCAATCAGCCCCAGCATTTT	CASSLFGSSNQPQHF
-	TRBD1	TRBV19	TRBJ2-1	TGTGCCAGTAGTATGCCCGGACAGGGATTGGGCAATGAGCAGTTCTTC	CASSMPGQGLGNEQFF
few	TRBD1	TRBV2	TRBJ1-2	TGTGCCAGCACTACAGGGGGCTTGAGCGGCTACACCTTC	CASTTGGLSGYTF
-	TRBD1	TRBV9	TRBJ1-4	TGTGCCAGCAGCCCGAGGACAGGGGCTGATGAAAAACTGTTTTTT	CASSPRTGADEKLFF
-	-	TRBV7-2	TRBJ2-7	TGTGCCAGCAGCTACAGAACAACCTCCTACGAGCAGTACTTC	CASSYRTTSYEQYF
-	TRBD2	TRBV6-1	TRBJ2-5	TGTGCCAGCAGTGAAGCGCTCCGAGGACTAGCGGGGGGGCGGGGGCCCCAAGAGACCCAGTACTTC	CASSEALRGLAGGRGPQETQYF
-	-	TRBV5-1	TRBJ1-1	TGCGCCAGCAGCTCGGGGACAATCGGGGGCACTGAAGCTTTCTTT	CASSSGTIGGTEAFF
large	TRBD1	TRBV7-8	TRBJ2-7	TGTGCCAGCAGCCTGGGACAGGGAATATTGGCCTACGAGCAGTACTTC	CASSLGQGILAYEQYF
few	-	TRBV7-8	TRBJ2-1	TGTGCCAGCAGCTTAGGCGACACCATCAATGAGCAGTTCTTC	CASSLGDTINEQFF
-	-	TRBV9	TRBJ2-2	TGTGCCAGCAGCGTAGGGGGTTCTAACGGGGAGCTGTTTTTT	CASSVGGSNGELFF
once	-	TRBV19	TRBJ1-3	TGTGCCAGTAACAAGACATTGTTTGGCTCTGTCAGCTCTGGAAACACCATATATTTT	CASNKTLFGSVSSGNTIYF
medium-sized	TRBD1	TRBV5-1	TRBJ2-7	TGCGCCAGCAGCTTGGCGGGACAGACCTACGAGCAGTACTTC	CASSLAGQTYEQYF
-	-	TRBV11-2	TRBJ2-3	TGTGCCAGCACGTCCGGGACGAGATACACAGATACGCAGTATTTT	CASTSGTRYTDTQYF
-	TRBD1	TRBV9	TRBJ1-2	TGTGCCAGCAGCGTAGGACAGGGAAACTATGGCTACACCTTC	CASSVGQGNYGYTF
-	TRBD1	TRBV7-9	TRBJ1-6	TGTGCCAGCAGCTCGACAGGGGGTTGGAGTTCACCCCTCCACTTT	CASSSTGGWSSPLHF
-	TRBD1	TRBV6-5	TRBJ2-2	TGTGCCAGCAGTAAGGACAGGGTCCCCGGGGAGCTGTTTTTT	CASSKDRVPGELFF